This T cell receptor (beta chain) comes out of a study of cytomegalovirus exposure and HLA in healthy donors. General study points: The study listed roughly 150 cytomegalovirus-associated TCR beta chains. According to an earlier analysis, most TCR beta V segments yielded productive rearrangements about 87% or about 30% of the time. HLA alleles showed associations with about 17,000 TCR beta sequences in a later analysis, at a 0.05 false discovery rate.

There were likely unrecorded immune exposures, though donors were nominally healthy when sampled. This CDR3 comprises 14 residues. Germline-derived CDR1 and CDR2 are GTSNPN and SVGIG (reference sequence). A word on this clone: The antigen remains undetermined. Its ends do not fully match the called genes, so a read error is possible.

PCR used 60 Vbeta primers and 13 Jbeta primers. Data came from immunoSEQ multiplex PCR; TCRdb stores just in-frame clones and leaves some out. The sample has about 200,000 clones; 65% to 90% are singletons. The sample consisted of PBMCs. The TCR originated in a girl between 10 and 17 years old in good health and CMV-seronegative. The V gene is TRBV30, the J gene TRBJ2-3; maybe TRBD2 (5 bases). The CDR3 reads CAWRSGLGADAQYF. The CDR3, as DNA: TGTGCCTGGAGATCCGGACTGGGCGCAGATGCGCAGTATTTT.